This T cell receptor beta chain comes out of a study of blood T cell repertoires in COVID-19. Looking at the study overall: COVID-19 samples, acute and convalescent, were from the United States, Italy and Spain. In each case, the material was cDNA or gDNA derived from T cells, B-cell-depleted T cells, or PBMCs.

Authors' data handling: Amplifying reference gene primers gave estimates of nucleated cell counts. Some clones are missing from TCRdb's copy, which holds only in-frame ones; the method was immunoSEQ multiplex PCR. For V, J and clone size, that table is used; D and trimming come from the DNA. The table has 300,000 or so clones, under 95% seen once. This clone has more than one count but fewer than ten. Before being deemed recovered, Cohort 3 donors had two negative PCRs, clearance, or symptom resolution. The CDR3 length is 14 residues. The germline V gene has CDR1 MNHEY and CDR2 SVGAGI. The V gene lost 6 bases and the J gene lost 5 bases, with 16 bases spanning the gap.

V gene TRBV6-5 combines with J gene TRBJ1-1, with a tentative D call TRBD1 (5 bases). The TCR sequence derives from a man in his sixties who had recovered from COVID-19. Sequencing was carried out using PBMCs or T cells enriched from blood (not recorded which). Here the CDR3 reads CASSRDSLGTEAFF. The CDR3 DNA is TGTGCCAGCAGCCGCGACAGTTTGGGAACTGAAGCTTTCTTT.